This TCR beta chain was sequenced for a study of blood T cell repertoires in COVID-19. Overall study: There were acute and convalescent COVID-19 samples, and they came from the United States, Italy and Spain. From T cells, B-cell-depleted T cells, or PBMCs came the material, which was cDNA or gDNA.

Germline CDR1 is SGHTA and CDR2 is FQGNSA. The V end was cut by 3 bases, the J end by 2 bases, with 11 bases between. This CDR3 comprises 14 residues. Seattle patients were enrolled while actively infected and followed longitudinally. Repertoires were generated with immunoSEQ multiplex PCR, while TCRdb's copy carries only in-frame clones and drops some. This sample has 150,000 to 190,000 clones, with about 88% found just once. The V and J genes are TRBV7-2 and TRBJ2-7; no definite D call. Sequencing used peripheral blood. The receptor was derived from an older woman with COVID-19, enrolled during active disease. CDR3 DNA: TGTGCCAGCAGCTTCGTCAGGTTCCCCTACGAGCAGTACTTC. Translation: CASSFVRFPYEQYF. Full variable domain (missing parts from reference TRBV7-2 and TRBJ2-7): GAGVSQSPSNKVTEKGKDVELRCDPISGHTALYWYRQSLGQGLEFLIYFQGNSAPDKSGLPSDRFSAERTGGSVSTLTIQRTQQEDSAVYLCASSFVRFPYEQYFGPGTRLTVT.